The T cell receptor (beta chain) under discussion was sequenced for a study of siplizumab effects on memory and regulatory T cells (dated by TCRdb to about 2019). With respect to the entire study: The study looked at the effect of siplizumab, an anti-CD2 antibody, on alloreactive T-cell subsets in allogeneic mixed lymphocyte reactions made from human PBMCs. The research as a whole found: Whether proliferating Tregs from siplizumab cultures actually had suppressive function was not functionally confirmed. Among mappable alloreactive CD4+ clones, the Treg-derived fraction averaged approximately 72% with siplizumab versus roughly 25% in control reactions. Siplizumab significantly lowered the cumulative frequency of alloreactive sequences that could be traced to unstimulated CD4+ memory T cells. Greater diversity appeared to be present in unstimulated naive T cells than in memory T cells, and a substantial contribution to the alloresponse seemed to be made by naive cells. Roughly 80-95% of proliferating CD4+ or CD8+ clones could not be assigned a naive or memory phenotype. Because sequences below about 10^-5 frequency were poorly captured, only a minor fraction of alloreactive clones could be mapped to unstimulated subsets.

Sorted unstimulated T cells, along with proliferating T cells recovered from mixed lymphocyte reactions, underwent TCRbeta CDR3 sequencing. Fresh whole blood from around 11 HLA-typed healthy donors was used to isolate PBMCs. To map where alloreactive clones came from, unstimulated CD4+ regulatory T cells were FACS-sorted. Libraries were constructed by the immunoSEQ multiplex PCR assay. Each sample had some 96,000 TCR templates assayed by the deep sequencing platform. Genomic DNA extracted from sorted T cells was used for TCRbeta CDR3 sequencing. As for how the authors treated the data: Clonal analysis of TCRbeta CDR3 data was done in the R programming language. Unstimulated samples were compared with post-reaction CFSE-low samples to define alloreactive CD4+ and CD8+ clones. Regulatory or non-regulatory origin was assigned to alloreactive CD4+ clones by matching of sequences to sorted unstimulated Treg and non-Treg repertoires. This immuneACCESS table, as held by TCRdb, lists in-frame sequences with V and J called but not all clones. Of the missing ones, under half trace to an unresolved V gene in checked studies; the others have no known cause. The V and J calls and clone size come from that table; D and trimming were worked out from the DNA. The sample has more than 85,000 clones on record, about 91% of them singletons. In total, the top ten clones hold around 0.75% of the sample.

With regard to this clone: Its antigen is not yet known. No base-level quality is on record; no much larger clone is a single base apart.

The germline V gene provides CDR1 SGHVS and CDR2 FQNEAQ. Cut back by 2 bases and 6 bases, the V and J ends lie 13 bases apart. The CDR3 holds 15 amino acids from the cysteine to the phenylalanine. Only the CDR3 DNA is retained, 45 bases long and in frame from the first base. Sequencing used Tregs sorted from blood. The clonotype originates from a human donor in good health. The V and J segments used are TRBV7-8 and TRBJ1-4; matching of 5 bases hints at TRBD1 as the D gene. The sequenced DNA is TGTGCCAGCAGCTTAATGGGCAGGGTCTATGAAAAACTGTTTTTT. Its amino acids are CASSLMGRVYEKLFF.